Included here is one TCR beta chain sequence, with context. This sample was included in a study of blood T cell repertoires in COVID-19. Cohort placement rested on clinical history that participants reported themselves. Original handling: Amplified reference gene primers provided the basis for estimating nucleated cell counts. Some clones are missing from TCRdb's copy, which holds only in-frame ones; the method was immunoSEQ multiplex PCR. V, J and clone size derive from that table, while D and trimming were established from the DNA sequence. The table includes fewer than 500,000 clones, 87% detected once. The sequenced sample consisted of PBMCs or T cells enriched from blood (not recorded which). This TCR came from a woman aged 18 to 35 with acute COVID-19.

The CDR3: CASSHVHLDQPQHF. CDR3 nucleotide sequence: TGTGCCAGCAGCCATGTACATCTTGATCAGCCCCAGCATTTT. The rearrangement joins TRBV3-1 (or the pseudogene TRBV3-2) to TRBJ1-5; no firm D call. The CDR3 contains 14 residues. V was trimmed by 3 bases and J by 5 bases, leaving 11 bases between them. CDR1 LGHDT and CDR2 YNNKEL come from the germline V gene (reference sequence).